The 29 T cell receptor beta chains below were found in one sample sequenced in a study of blood T cell repertoires in COVID-19. TCRdb keeps only in-frame clones here, not all; method: immunoSEQ multiplex PCR. The table shows about 180,000 clones, with around 83% occurring only once. The sequenced sample consisted of PBMCs or T cells enriched from blood (not recorded which). The receptors derive from a middle-aged man who had recovered from COVID-19.

The chain employs TRBV7-2 and TRBJ2-1; TRBD1 aligns across 10 bases. The CDR3 sequence is 15 residues long. Germline-derived CDR1 and CDR2 are SGHTA and FQGNSA. V lost 5 bases, J lost 2 bases, and 3 bases stayed unmatched. Here the CDR3 reads CASSIGTGAYNEQFF. The CDR3 DNA is TGTGCCAGCAGCATCGGGACAGGGGCCTACAATGAGCAGTTCTTC.

The DNA for the CDR3 is TGTGCCAGCAGCTCTTCAAGGGAGGTGGCCTCCTACACCTTC. Translation gives CASSSSREVASYTF. The V gene is TRBV7-2, the J gene TRBJ1-2; D ambiguous. Per the germline V gene, CDR1 is SGHTA and CDR2 is FQGNSA. V lost 4 bases and J 10 bases, leaving 19 bases between the germline ends. The CDR3 consists of 14 residues.

The chain uses TRBV11-1 and TRBJ2-1; D is perhaps TRBD1 (5 bases). Germline V lookup: CDR1 SGHAT, CDR2 FQDESV (reference sequence). CDR3 size: 15 residues. V was cut by 5 bases and J by 3 bases, with 14 bases left in between. For the CDR3, the DNA is TGTGCCAGCAGCGCTCCAGGGTCCTTCTACAATGAGCAGTTCTTC. Protein product: CASSAPGSFYNEQFF.

V usage is TRBV3-1 (or the pseudogene TRBV3-2) and J usage is TRBJ2-7; D not certain. The CDR3 loop spans 13 amino acids. Trimming took off 4 bases at V and 9 bases at J, with 16 bases between the two ends. Germline loops: CDR1 LGHDT, CDR2 YNNKEL (reference sequence). The CDR3 loop is CASSPGLWNGQYF. CDR3 coding DNA: TGTGCCAGCAGCCCAGGCCTCTGGAATGGGCAGTACTTC.

The V and J genes are TRBV2 and TRBJ1-1; 7 positions match TRBD1. The V and J ends lost 4 bases and 4 bases, in that order; junction bases with no gene match: 6. This CDR3 is built from 14 residues. CDR1 SNHLY and CDR2 FYNNEI come from the germline V gene. CDR3: CASSAQGTITEAFF. CDR3 DNA: TGTGCCAGCAGTGCACAGGGGACGATCACTGAAGCTTTCTTT.

This clone has a count of ten or more. The chain links TRBV12-3 or TRBV12-4 to TRBJ1-5; no firm D call. This CDR3 is built from 13 residues. Trimming pared 8 bases from V and 2 bases from J, leaving 10 bases between. CDR3 sequence: CASHLGGNQPQHF. The CDR3, as DNA: TGTGCCAGCCATCTCGGAGGCAATCAGCCCCAGCATTTT.

The J gene is TRBJ2-2, the V gene TRBV7-8, with a possible D match to TRBD1 (5 bases). The CDR3 totals 19 residues. Trimming cost V 4 bases and J 3 bases, with 24 bases left between them. Germline CDR1 and CDR2: SGHVS and FQNEAQ. CDR3 sequence (DNA): TGTGCCAGCAGCTCAAGGACCACTAAAGGGGCCGCTTACACCGGGGAGCTGTTTTTT. It translates to CASSSRTTKGAAYTGELFF.

This chain uses TRBV19 with TRBJ2-2; 11 bases line up with TRBD2. The V and J ends lost 6 bases and 4 bases, in that order; junction bases with no gene match: 7. This CDR3 is 16 amino acids long. Germline loops: CDR1 LNHDA, CDR2 SQIVND (reference sequence). CDR3 nucleotide sequence: TGTGCCAGTAGAAATAGCGGGGGGGGCCGCACCGGGGAGCTGTTTTTT. This sequence encodes CASRNSGGGRTGELFF.

For this clone: At one boundary the junction diverges from the germline segment, which might be a read error. The rearrangement joins TRBV23-1 to TRBJ1-2; the D gene is possibly TRBD1 (5 bases). TRBV23-1 is marked as an open reading frame, function uncertain. The length of the CDR3 is 11 residues. CDR3: CANKSGGDADF. The CDR3 DNA follows: TGCGCCAACAAATCTGGAGGGGATGCCGACTTC.

The J gene is TRBJ2-5, the V gene TRBV6-2 or TRBV6-3, with 7 bases lining up with TRBD1. This CDR3 region has 16 residues. The V gene's germline CDR1 is MNHEY and CDR2 SVGEGT. With 2 bases clipped from V and 6 bases from J, the junction kept 12 bases outside the gene matches. CDR3 DNA sequence: TGTGCCAGCAGTTACATTCTCGGGACAGATGTTAAGACCCAGTACTTC. Residues: CASSYILGTDVKTQYF.

This chain connects TRBV28 to TRBJ1-1, with 7 bases matching TRBD1. CDR3 length: 14 residues. The ends lost 4 bases at V and 6 bases at J; junction bases unmatched: 8. CDR1 and CDR2 from the germline V gene are MDHEN and SYDVKM. The CDR3 loop is CASSWTGRGPEAFF. In DNA, the CDR3 is TGTGCCAGCAGTTGGACAGGACGGGGACCTGAAGCTTTCTTT.

This rearrangement joins TRBV3-1 (or the pseudogene TRBV3-2) to TRBJ2-5; 10 positions match TRBD2. The germline V gene has CDR1 LGHDT and CDR2 YNNKEL (reference sequence). V was clipped by 7 bases and J by 4 bases; unmatched bases: 12. The CDR3 loop spans 16 amino acids. CDR3 loop: CASIGSGGALGETQYF. The CDR3 nucleotides are TGTGCCAGCATTGGAAGCGGGGGGGCCTTGGGAGAGACCCAGTACTTC.

The chain employs TRBV19 and TRBJ1-1, with TRBD1 matching over 7 bases. V lost 3 bases to trimming and J lost 4 bases; unmatched junction nucleotides: 5. Germline CDR1 reads LNHDA; CDR2 reads SQIVND (reference sequence). The length of the CDR3 is 14 residues. The CDR3 coding sequence is TGTGCCAGTAGTATCCGGCAGGGGGTCACTGAAGCTTTCTTT. The encoded protein is CASSIRQGVTEAFF. The full variable domain, in which reference TRBV19 and TRBJ1-1 provide the parts outside the CDR3, is DGGITQSPKYLFRKEGQNVTLSCEQNLNHDAMYWYRQDPGQGLRLIYYSQIVNDFQKGDIAEGYSVSREKKESFPLTVTSAQKNPTAFYLCASSIRQGVTEAFFGQGTRLTVV.

This clone showed up just a few times. This chain joins TRBV29-1 and TRBJ1-1, with D perhaps TRBD1 (6 bases). Germline lookup yields CDR1 SQVTM and CDR2 ANQGSEA. This CDR3 region has 12 residues. V was pared by 3 bases and J by 5 bases, with 10 bases between. Written as DNA, the CDR3 is TGCAGCGTTGACAGGGGACGGACTGAAGCTTTCTTT. This sequence encodes CSVDRGRTEAFF.

The V gene is TRBV19, the J gene TRBJ2-1, with TRBD2 identical over 10 bases. The CDR3 runs to 14 residues. Trimming took 6 bases from V and 4 from J; bases not matched to a gene: 3. CDR1 LNHDA and CDR2 SQIVND come from the germline V gene (reference sequence). The CDR3 coding sequence is TGTGCCAGTAGAGTAGCGGGGGGTTACAATGAGCAGTTCTTC. Its translation: CASRVAGGYNEQFF.

V gene TRBV3-1 (or the pseudogene TRBV3-2) combines with J gene TRBJ1-3; 9 bases match TRBD1. Looked up from germline, CDR1 is LGHDT and CDR2 is YNNKEL (reference sequence). There are 16 residues in the CDR3. J was trimmed by 2 bases and V by 1 base; bases with no gene match: 3. The CDR3 DNA is TGTGCCAGCAGCCAAGTAGGGACAGGGACTGGAAACACCATATATTTT. Translated: CASSQVGTGTGNTIYF.

The chain recombines TRBV6-4 with TRBJ2-1, with D possibly being TRBD2 (6 bases). The germline V gene encodes CDR1 MRHNA and CDR2 SNTAGT. The CDR3 spans 14 residues. The V and J ends lost 4 bases and 5 bases respectively, with 12 bases between them. The DNA for the CDR3 is TGTGCCAGCAGTGCCTTAGCGGCGAACAATGAGCAGTTCTTC. Protein product: CASSALAANNEQFF.

This clone was detected a few times. The chain joins TRBV12-3 or TRBV12-4 to TRBJ1-2; 7 nucleotides align to TRBD1. Losses at the gene ends were 3 bases for V and 6 bases for J; bases not matched to a gene: 4. The CDR3 spans 13 residues. The CDR3 DNA reads as TGTGCCAGCAGTTTCCTGACAGGGAATGGCTACACCTTC. Protein product: CASSFLTGNGYTF.

The chain is built from TRBV5-4 and TRBJ2-7; TRBD2 might be the D (6 bases). Trimming removed 3 bases at V and 3 bases at J, with 19 bases between. The CDR3 consists of 16 residues. Germline V gives CDR1 SGHNT, CDR2 YYREEE (reference sequence). Here the CDR3 DNA reads TGTGCCAGCAGCTCATCCCGAGTGGGGGGAATCTACGAGCAGTACTTC. Its translation is CASSSSRVGGIYEQYF.

This chain connects TRBV6-5 to TRBJ1-3; no definite D call. The CDR3 contains 15 residues. Trimming pared 0 bases from V and 2 bases from J, leaving 8 bases between. Germline values: CDR1 MNHEY, CDR2 SVGAGI. The CDR3 DNA sequence: TGTGCCAGCAGTTACTCGACCGGGGCTGGAAACACCATATATTTT. It codes for CASSYSTGAGNTIYF.

This chain connects TRBV7-6 to TRBJ1-4; no clear D. The CDR3 extends over 16 amino acids. Germline CDR1 and CDR2: SGHVS and FNYEAQ. The V and J ends lost 2 bases and 2 bases respectively, with 12 bases between them. This CDR3 is CASSLNAGGTNEKLFF. The CDR3 DNA follows: TGTGCCAGCAGCTTAAACGCGGGCGGGACTAATGAAAAACTGTTTTTT.

This sequence joins TRBV28 and TRBJ1-5; D might be TRBD1 (6 bases). The germline V gene has CDR1 MDHEN and CDR2 SYDVKM. Trimming took off 3 bases at V and 3 bases at J, with 12 bases between the two ends. The CDR3 contains 15 residues. Here the CDR3 DNA reads TGTGCCAGCAGTTTCCGGGGGGCGGTCAATCAGCCCCAGCATTTT. It encodes CASSFRGAVNQPQHF.

The chain uses TRBV12-5 and TRBJ1-1; the D is unclear. The CDR3 is 16 amino acids. Germline CDR1 and CDR2: LGHNT and FRNRAP. V lost 5 bases, J lost 6 bases, and 22 bases lay in between. The CDR3 spells CASGPTTLTLGPEAFF. DNA for the CDR3: TGTGCTAGTGGTCCTACTACACTCACCCTTGGCCCTGAAGCTTTCTTT.

The rearrangement joins TRBV5-1 to TRBJ1-5; the D is unclear. Trimming stripped 1 base from V and 7 bases from J, with 12 bases between. This CDR3 has 14 residues. Germline assignment: CDR1 SGHRS and CDR2 YFSETQ. The CDR3 DNA is TGCGCCAGCAGCTTGTCGGTCGGGGAGCAGCCCCAGCATTTT. Translating it yields CASSLSVGEQPQHF.

The chain uses TRBV18 and TRBJ1-3; D gene uncertain. The CDR3 spans 13 residues. V dropped 4 bases and J dropped 0 bases, with 4 bases sitting between them. Germline CDR1 reads KGHSH; CDR2 reads LQKENI. The CDR3 DNA reads as TGTGCCAGCTCACAATACTCTGGAAACACCATATATTTT. It is translated as CASSQYSGNTIYF.

The chain carries TRBV7-3 and TRBJ2-1; 8 bases line up with TRBD2. This CDR3 spans 14 amino acids. V shed 6 bases and J 4 bases; nucleotides not matched to a gene: 5. Germline CDR1 SGHTA, CDR2 FQGTGA. The CDR3 spells CASSRAGVYNEQFF. The DNA of the CDR3 is TGTGCCAGCAGTAGAGCGGGGGTTTACAATGAGCAGTTCTTC.

This rearrangement joins TRBV5-1 to TRBJ2-4, with TRBD2 matching over 8 bases. Germline V gives CDR1 SGHRS, CDR2 YFSETQ. The ends lost 3 bases at V and 3 bases at J; junction bases unmatched: 14. This CDR3 contains 18 residues. CDR3 sequence reads: CASSSLGGADFVKNIQYF. In DNA, the CDR3 is TGCGCCAGCAGCTCCCTCGGGGGGGCGGATTTTGTCAAAAACATTCAGTACTTC. Variable domain in full (rest from reference TRBV5-1 and TRBJ2-4): KAGVTQTPRYLIKTRGQQVTLSCSPISGHRSVSWYQQTPGQGLQFLFEYFSETQRNKGNFPGRFSGRQFSNSRSEMNVSTLELGDSALYLCASSSLGGADFVKNIQYFGAGTRLSVL.

The chain recombines TRBV5-1 with TRBJ1-6, with a possible D match to TRBD1 (6 bases). The CDR3 runs 15 residues. Germline CDR1 SGHRS, CDR2 YFSETQ. V lost 0 bases and J lost 10, with 14 bases in between. CDR3: CASSLEVTGKSPLHF. The DNA of the CDR3 is TGCGCCAGCAGCTTGGAAGTTACAGGGAAATCACCCCTCCACTTT.

This chain uses TRBV5-1 with TRBJ2-7; D gene ambiguous. Germline values: CDR1 SGHRS, CDR2 YFSETQ. The ends were cut back, 0 bases at V and 0 bases at J, with 7 bases in the middle. This CDR3 has 14 amino acids. CDR3 sequence: CASSLVGSSYEQYF. CDR3 DNA: TGCGCCAGCAGCTTGGTTGGCTCCTCCTACGAGCAGTACTTC.